The clone carrying this T cell receptor (beta chain) was detected many times. The antigen remains undetermined. From germline, CDR1 is SGHAT and CDR2 FQNNGV. Trimming cost V 6 bases and J 2 bases; bases outside gene matches: 4. The CDR3 runs 16 residues. This sample was taken from a study of T cell repertoires in cytomegalovirus infection. Looking at the study overall: Matching HLA type and CMV infection were both indicated by public TCR beta signatures. Study-wide points: In two of eight donors, the top clonotype was HLA-C-restricted CMV-specific. Cumulative public TCR beta family frequency identified carriers of CMV plus the relevant HLA.

TCRdb independently ran MiXCR on the reads; one entry per CDR3 protein. Of some 200,000 distinct CDR3 sequences detected, more than 9% appear once; the ten largest clones hold roughly 5%. This chain joins TRBV11-2 and TRBJ2-1, with TRBD2 matching 13 bases. Sequenced sample: PBMCs. The sequence was collected from a human donor in good health (CMV status not recorded). Some clones in this sample may be carry-over from other donors' samples. Here the CDR3 DNA reads TGTGCCAGCAGTACTAGCGGGGGGGCCCCCTACAATGAGCAGTTCTTC. Its protein is CASSTSGGAPYNEQFF.